The 21 T cell receptor beta chains presented below share a single source sample, sequenced in a study of blood T cell repertoires in COVID-19 (TCRdb year 2020). Libraries came from the immunoSEQ multiplex PCR assay. As stored in TCRdb, this immuneACCESS dataset retains in-frame rearrangements with V and J assigned. A fraction of the clones does not appear; measured against another copy, unresolved V genes explain less than half of the discrepancy, and the remainder lacks a known reason. The sample table shows 180,000 or so clones, and 70% to 90% are seen once. The ten largest clones add up to 4.4% of the sample. The sequenced material came from PBMCs or T cells enriched from blood (not recorded which). Receptors were obtained from a woman in her forties or fifties who had recovered from COVID-19.

This chain connects TRBV10-3 to TRBJ2-2, with TRBD1 matching 7 bases. The V segment lost 3 bases and the J segment 2 bases; nucleotides outside the gene matches: 3. The CDR3 consists of 15 residues. In germline, CDR1 is ENHRY, CDR2 SYGVKD. The CDR3 region is CAISDPGGNTGELFF. The CDR3 DNA reads as TGTGCCATCAGTGATCCAGGGGGAAACACCGGGGAGCTGTTTTTT.

The chain is built from TRBV6-5 and TRBJ1-2, with 7 bases lining up with TRBD1. The V gene's germline CDR1 is MNHEY and CDR2 SVGAGI. J was trimmed by 2 bases and V by 10 bases; bases with no gene match: 7. The CDR3 covers 13 residues. CDR3 sequence: CATSGTDNYGYTF. The CDR3 nucleotides read TGTGCCACCAGCGGGACAGACAACTATGGCTACACCTTC.

The CDR3 sequence: CASSSGQETQYF. The CDR3 DNA is TGTGCCAGCAGCTCCGGTCAAGAGACCCAGTACTTC. The V call is TRBV5-4, the J call TRBJ2-5; D gene uncertain. Between the trimmed V and J ends, which lost 3 bases and 2 bases, there was a span of 5 bases. Germline V gives CDR1 SGHNT, CDR2 YYREEE (reference sequence). This CDR3 has 12 residues.

The rearrangement links TRBV6-5 to TRBJ1-6; no clear D gene. Germline V CDR1 and CDR2: MNHEY, SVGAGI. This CDR3 spans 15 amino acids. V was pared by 0 bases and J by 9 bases, with 12 bases between. The CDR3: CASSYSNRGGSPLHF. As DNA, the CDR3 is TGTGCCAGCAGTTACTCGAACCGCGGCGGTTCACCCCTCCACTTT.

V gene TRBV18 combines with J gene TRBJ2-2, with 12 bases that match TRBD2. With 4 bases clipped from V and 3 bases from J, the junction kept 6 bases outside the gene matches. Germline V gene sequence: CDR1 KGHSH, CDR2 LQKENI. The CDR3 length is 17 residues. The CDR3 nucleotides are TGTGCCAGCTCACGCCTAGCGGGAGGGCCAGACACCGGGGAGCTGTTTTTT. Its protein product is CASSRLAGGPDTGELFF.

The chain combines TRBV6-1 with TRBJ2-7; 9 bases agree with TRBD1. Per germline, CDR1 MNHNS and CDR2 SASEGT. The CDR3 extends over 17 amino acids. Trimming removed 2 bases from V and 0 bases from J; junction bases left unmatched: 8. CDR3 protein: CASSEKKTGGNSYEQYV. The CDR3 DNA sequence: TGTGCCAGCAGTGAAAAGAAGACAGGGGGGAACTCCTACGAGCAGTACGTC.

The gene calls are TRBV27 and TRBJ2-5; 7 bases map to TRBD2. Trimming took 4 bases from V and 4 from J; bases not matched to a gene: 12. The CDR3 loop spans 16 amino acids. Germline V gene lookup returns CDR1 MNHEY and CDR2 SMNVEV (reference sequence). The CDR3 bases are TGTGCCAGCAGTTCCGATGTGGGGGAGGGCCTAGAGACCCAGTACTTC. It encodes CASSSDVGEGLETQYF.

The chain uses TRBV30 and TRBJ2-7; 9 bases map to TRBD2. Germline lookup yields CDR1 GTSNPN and CDR2 SVGIG (reference sequence). The J segment lost 4 bases and the V segment lost 8 bases, leaving 6 bases of the junction unmatched. CDR3 length: 12 residues. As DNA, the CDR3 is TGTGCCGCCGATAGCGGGGGTTACGAGCAGTACGTC. It yields the protein CAADSGGYEQYV.

The rearrangement links TRBV10-3 to TRBJ2-7; 8 bases are shared with TRBD2. From germline, CDR1 is ENHRY and CDR2 SYGVKD. The length of the CDR3 is 15 residues. J lost 0 bases, V lost 10 bases, and 11 bases had no gene match. The CDR3 DNA reads as TGTGCCAGCTCCATGACGGGAGGGAGCTCCTACGAGCAGTACGTC. Its protein product is CASSMTGGSSYEQYV.

The rearrangement joins TRBV7-2 to TRBJ2-2, with a tentative D call TRBD2 (6 bases). CDR1 is SGHTA and CDR2 is FQGNSA in the germline V gene. Trimming cost V 3 bases and J 4 bases, with 18 bases left between them. The CDR3 totals 17 residues. The CDR3 coding sequence is TGTGCCAGCAGCTTTGATGGGAGGAGGGCCGCCACCGGGGAGCTGTTTTTT. Translating it yields CASSFDGRRAATGELFF.

The chain joins TRBV7-9 to TRBJ1-5; no firm D call. Germline V gene data show CDR1 as SEHNR and CDR2 as FQNEAQ (reference sequence). Trimming removed 4 bases at V and 2 bases at J, with 9 bases between. CDR3 length: 14 residues. Here the CDR3 DNA reads TGTGCCAGCAGCTCGGAGACTGGCAATCAGCCCCAGCATTTT. Protein sequence: CASSSETGNQPQHF. The complete variable domain, with remaining parts taken from reference TRBV7-9 and TRBJ1-5, reads DTGVSQNPRHKITKRGQNVTFRCDPISEHNRLYWYRQTLGQGPEFLTYFQNEAQLEKSRLLSDRFSAERPKGSFSTLEIQRTEQGDSAMYLCASSSETGNQPQHFGDGTRLSIL.

In this sample, this clone turned up a few times. This rearrangement joins TRBV6-6 to TRBJ2-7; the match to TRBD2 covers 9 bases. CDR3 length: 14 residues. Germline lookup yields CDR1 MNHNY and CDR2 SVGAGI (reference sequence). V gave up 4 bases and J gave up 4 bases; unmatched junction bases: 5. The DNA of the CDR3 is TGTGCCAGCAGTTTTGAAGCGGGGGGATACGAGCAGTACGTC. This translates into CASSFEAGGYEQYV.

This chain links TRBV7-6 with TRBJ2-3; 8 nucleotides match TRBD2. The CDR3 contains 16 residues. CDR1 is SGHVS and CDR2 is FNYEAQ in the germline V gene. The J segment lost 1 base and the V segment lost 8 bases, leaving 11 bases of the junction unmatched. The CDR3 reads CASQSKAGDRTDTQYF. CDR3 bases: TGTGCCAGCCAATCAAAAGCGGGAGATCGCACAGATACGCAGTATTTT.

The J gene is TRBJ1-3, the V gene TRBV4-1; D is unresolved. The V end lost 0 bases, the J end lost 0 bases, and 6 bases lay between the germline ends. The CDR3 length is 15 residues. Germline V lookup: CDR1 MGHRA, CDR2 YSYEKL. The CDR3 sequence: CASSQDPTSGNTIYF. DNA for the CDR3: TGCGCCAGCAGCCAAGATCCTACCTCTGGAAACACCATATATTTT.

The chain couples TRBV7-2 to TRBJ2-5; 9 bases line up with TRBD2. The CDR3 sequence is 14 residues long. Germline trimming cut 1 base from V and 4 bases from J; bases unmatched to any gene: 1. The germline CDR1 and CDR2 sequences are SGHTA and FQGNSA. In DNA, the CDR3 is TGTGCCAGCAGCTTAGGCGGGAGGGGAGAGACCCAGTACTTC. Protein sequence: CASSLGGRGETQYF. Complete variable domain (other parts from reference TRBV7-2 and TRBJ2-5): GAGVSQSPSNKVTEKGKDVELRCDPISGHTALYWYRQSLGQGLEFLIYFQGNSAPDKSGLPSDRFSAERTGGSVSTLTIQRTQQEDSAVYLCASSLGGRGETQYFGPGTRLLVL.

The DNA of the CDR3 is TGTGCCAGCAGAGGACAGACGAACACCGGGGAGCTGTTTTTT. Its translation: CASRGQTNTGELFF. The chain employs TRBV28 and TRBJ2-2; tentative D call: TRBD1 (6 bases). Trimming removed 6 bases from V and 0 bases from J, with 8 bases in between. The CDR3 contains 14 residues. From germline, CDR1 is MDHEN and CDR2 SYDVKM. Looking up the rest from reference TRBV28 and TRBJ2-2 gives the full variable domain: DVKVTQSSRYLVKRTGEKVFLECVQDMDHENMFWYRQDPGLGLRLIYFSYDVKMKEKGDIPEGYSVSREKKERFSLILESASTNQTSMYLCASRGQTNTGELFFGEGSRLTVL.

The chain's CDR3 is CASSYDIWGYTF. CDR3 nucleotide sequence: TGTGCCAGCAGCTACGATATTTGGGGCTACACCTTC. This rearrangement joins TRBV2 to TRBJ1-2; D ambiguous. The V gene lost 6 bases and the J gene lost 8 bases, with 13 bases spanning the gap. Germline V gene data show CDR1 as SNHLY and CDR2 as FYNNEI. The length of the CDR3 is 12 residues.

The count of this clone is one. This chain connects TRBV28 to TRBJ2-7, with D tentatively TRBD2 (7 bases). With 7 bases removed from V and 6 bases from J, the gap between germline ends came to 16 bases. The V gene's germline CDR1 is MDHEN and CDR2 SYDVKM. This CDR3 region has 13 residues. The CDR3 here is CASTGPGGPEQYV. The CDR3 nucleotides read TGTGCCAGCACTGGTCCCGGGGGGCCCGAGCAGTACGTC.

The chain joins TRBV27 to TRBJ1-5, with 9 positions matching TRBD1. The J segment lost 15 bases and the V segment lost 8 bases, leaving 17 bases of the junction unmatched. The CDR3 has 14 residues. Looked up from germline, CDR1 is MNHEY and CDR2 is SMNVEV (reference sequence). The CDR3 DNA follows: TGTGCCAGCGGACGGCCGGGACAGGGAGGGGGCTGGCATTTT. It is translated as CASGRPGQGGGWHF.

The V and J genes are TRBV6-5 and TRBJ1-2, with a possible D match to TRBD1 (5 bases). The CDR3 covers 13 residues. Trimming took 5 bases from V and 4 from J, leaving 11 bases between them. Per the germline V gene, CDR1 is MNHEY and CDR2 is SVGAGI. As DNA, the CDR3 is TGTGCCAGCAGTCTACAGGCATTCTATGGCTACACCTTC. Translated, it gives CASSLQAFYGYTF.

The rearrangement uses TRBV5-5 and TRBJ1-1; maybe TRBD1 (5 bases). V gave up 0 bases and J gave up 0 bases, with 12 bases separating them. The CDR3 is made up of 16 amino acids. Germline loops: CDR1 SGHKS, CDR2 YYEKEE (reference sequence). CDR3: CASSLALQAMNTEAFF. In DNA, the CDR3 is TGTGCCAGCAGCTTGGCCCTACAGGCGATGAACACTGAAGCTTTCTTT.